A selection of T cell receptor beta chains follows, all from one sample in a study of T cells in Graves' hyperthyroidism and ophthalmopathy. TCRdb passed the multiplex PCR reads through MiXCR, listing each CDR3 protein once. Of 700,000 or so distinct CDR3 sequences in the sample, approximately 16% were seen once. The sample taken for sequencing was blood. Every receptor here comes from a man between 18 and 35 years old with Graves' hyperthyroidism. CDR3s include the opening cysteine and the closing phenylalanine or tryptophan. A D gene is named only where the DNA matches it firmly. For some rows the clone size is stated as once, few or many, or as a class when expanded; others skip it.

d_gene,v_gene,j_gene,abundance,CDR3nt,CDR3aa
TRBD2,TRBV11-2,TRBJ2-7,many,TGTGCCAGCAGCTTCGGGGCTAGCGGGAGAGGAAGGGGCGAGCAGTACTTC,CASSFGASGRGRGEQYF
NA,TRBV27,TRBJ2-7,many,TGTGCCAGCAGTTTAATAGGTCAGCGGTCCTACGAGCAGTACTTC,CASSLIGQRSYEQYF
NA,TRBV6-5,TRBJ2-6,NA,TGTGCCAGCAGTTACGTAGCCGTTAAGGGGGCCAACGTCCTGACTTTC,CASSYVAVKGANVLTF
NA,TRBV7-3,TRBJ2-3,few,TGTGCCAGCAGCTCAACAGGTTCTCATTCAGATACGCAGTATTTT,CASSSTGSHSDTQYF
TRBD1,TRBV29-1,TRBJ2-5,NA,TGCAGCGGAACGGGACAGGGAGGGACCCAGTACTTC,CSGTGQGGTQYF
NA,TRBV2,TRBJ1-5,NA,TGTGCCAGCAGTCCGGACGGGGGGAGCAATCAGCCCCAGCATTTT,CASSPDGGSNQPQHF
NA,TRBV6-2/TRBV6-3,TRBJ1-4,NA,TGTGCCAGCAGTTCCTACGGCAGGGGCGCGGAGGGTGATGAAAAACTGTTTTTT,CASSSYGRGAEGDEKLFF
NA,TRBV19,TRBJ2-7,once,TGTGCCAGTAGTATCATGGACTCCCCGAGGGAGCAGTACTTC,CASSIMDSPREQYF
NA,TRBV4-1,TRBJ2-2,once,TGCGCCAGCAGCCAAGACGGGTACGGTATGGACACCGGGGAGCTGTTTTTT,CASSQDGYGMDTGELFF
NA,TRBV9,TRBJ1-4,few,TGTGCCAGCAGCGCCGGTACGACAGACAGAAAAGAAAAACTGTTTTTT,CASSAGTTDRKEKLFF
TRBD2,TRBV5-1,TRBJ2-5,NA,TGCGCCAGCAGCTGGAAACCGACTAGCGGCCAAGAGACCCAGTACTTC,CASSWKPTSGQETQYF
NA,TRBV12-3/TRBV12-4,TRBJ1-2,many,TGTGCCACCTGGAGAGACAGGAGTCCTAACTATGGCTACACCTTC,CATWRDRSPNYGYTF
NA,TRBV28,TRBJ2-1,many,TGTGCCAGCAGTTTAGGTGGGACCGGGGGTCGCAATGAGCAGTTCTTC,CASSLGGTGGRNEQFF
NA,TRBV2,TRBJ1-6,many,TGTGCCAGCATGGGGCAGGGGAATAATTCACCCCTCCACTTT,CASMGQGNNSPLHF
NA,TRBV5-1,TRBJ2-7,NA,TGCGCCAGCAGCTACGAACGGGGGCAAGGTCAGTTCTCCTACGAGCAGTACTTC,CASSYERGQGQFSYEQYF
TRBD2,TRBV12-3/TRBV12-4,TRBJ2-2,many,TGTGCCAGCAGTTCGTTGGCGGGAGGTTGGACCGGGGAGCTGTTTTTT,CASSSLAGGWTGELFF
TRBD2,TRBV28,TRBJ2-1,many,TGTGCCAGCACCCTCGGGGGGAGCCTTTCCTACAATGAGCAGTTCTTC,CASTLGGSLSYNEQFF
NA,TRBV7-9,TRBJ2-1,NA,TGTGCCAGCAATGGAGGATCGGGAGAGTCCTACAATGAGCAGTTCTTC,CASNGGSGESYNEQFF
NA,TRBV30,TRBJ1-3,many,TGTGCCTGGAGGCCAGACAGCTCTGGAAACACCATATATTTT,CAWRPDSSGNTIYF
NA,TRBV18,TRBJ2-7,many,TGTGCCAGCTCACCTGGCAGGTCGAGCTCCTACGAGCAGTACTTC,CASSPGRSSSYEQYF
NA,TRBV14,TRBJ2-3,NA,TGTGCCAGCAGCCAACTCGGCAGAACTAGCACAGATACGCAGTATTTT,CASSQLGRTSTDTQYF
TRBD1,TRBV9,TRBJ1-5,many,TGTGCCAGCAGCGTCGGACAGGGCGATCAGCCCCAGCATTTT,CASSVGQGDQPQHF
TRBD2,TRBV20-1,TRBJ2-7,many,TGCAGTGCTGCAACGGGACTAGCGGGAGCTTCGCAGTACTTC,CSAATGLAGASQYF
TRBD1,TRBV2,TRBJ2-2,many,TGTGCCGGACAGACAGGGCGGACCGGGGAGCTGTTTTTT,CAGQTGRTGELFF
NA,TRBV5-1,TRBJ2-7,NA,TGCGCCAGCAGCTACAGCCCAACAGAGTCCTACGAGCAGTACTTC,CASSYSPTESYEQYF
TRBD2,TRBV29-1,TRBJ2-7,few,TGCAGCGTTGATTTTCGGGAGGGCCCGAACTACGAGCAGTACTTC,CSVDFREGPNYEQYF
TRBD1,TRBV28,TRBJ2-1,NA,TGTGCCAGCACCTTCATACAGGGGGTCTACAATGAGCAGTTCTTC,CASTFIQGVYNEQFF
NA,TRBV5-5,TRBJ2-5,NA,TGTGCCAGCAGCTCTAGGGGTTTTGGAGAGACCCAGTACTTC,CASSSRGFGETQYF
NA,TRBV28,TRBJ2-5,many,TGTGCCAGCAGTTTGGACTGGAGCCGGTCGGGAGAGACCCAGTACTTC,CASSLDWSRSGETQYF